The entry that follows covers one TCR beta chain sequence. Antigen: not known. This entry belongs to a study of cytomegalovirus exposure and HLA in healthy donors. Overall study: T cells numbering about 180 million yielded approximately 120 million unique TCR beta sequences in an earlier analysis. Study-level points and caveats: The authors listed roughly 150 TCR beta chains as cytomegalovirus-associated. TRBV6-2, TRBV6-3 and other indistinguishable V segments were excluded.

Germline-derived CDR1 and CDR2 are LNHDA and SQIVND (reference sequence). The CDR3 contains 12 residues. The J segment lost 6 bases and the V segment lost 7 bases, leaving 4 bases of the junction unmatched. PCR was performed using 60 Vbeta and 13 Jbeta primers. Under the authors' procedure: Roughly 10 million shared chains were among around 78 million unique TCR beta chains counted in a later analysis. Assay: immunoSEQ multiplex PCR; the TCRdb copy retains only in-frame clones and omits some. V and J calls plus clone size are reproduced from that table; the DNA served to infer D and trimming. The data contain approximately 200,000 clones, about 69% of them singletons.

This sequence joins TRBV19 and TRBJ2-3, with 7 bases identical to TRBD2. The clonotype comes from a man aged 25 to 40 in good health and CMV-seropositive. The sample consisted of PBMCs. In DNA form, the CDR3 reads TGTGCCAGTACCATGGGGGGGGATACGCAGTATTTT. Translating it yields CASTMGGDTQYF.